A selection of T cell receptor beta chains follows, all from one sample in a study of identical twins. TCRdb analysed the 5' RACE reads with MiXCR anew, one entry per CDR3 protein. In the table there are 450,000 or so distinct CDR3 sequences, around 24% of which are singletons. This sample was shared with a second study, whose subject was T cells expressing NK-cell markers.

Sequencing was performed on CD4+ T cells sorted from blood. The source is a woman between 18 and 29 years old in good health. The CDR3 runs from the conserved cysteine through the conserved F or W. Each record gives: V gene, clone size, D gene, J gene, CDR3 DNA, CDR3 protein. The D gene is left open where the match is weak. Part of the rows lack a size; the others show once, few, many or a class for expanded clones.

>TRBV29-1|few|TRBD2|TRBJ2-1
TGCAGCGTTGGTCGCGGGGGGGCCGGTAATGAGCAGTTCTTC
CSVGRGGAGNEQFF
>TRBV9|.|.|TRBJ2-3
TGTGCCAGCAGCGTAGTGGCGCTTAGCACAGATACGCAGTATTTT
CASSVVALSTDTQYF
>TRBV6-1|few|.|TRBJ2-7
TGTGCCAGCAGCCCACAATTTGGACGATCACGGCACGAGCAGTACTTC
CASSPQFGRSRHEQYF
>TRBV29-1|few|.|TRBJ2-1
TGCAGCGTTTCTACAGCCTCCTACAATGAGCAGTTCTTC
CSVSTASYNEQFF
>TRBV27|.|TRBD2|TRBJ2-7
TGTGCCAGCAGTTCAATGGGGGGAAGCGGGATCTACGAGCAGTACTTC
CASSSMGGSGIYEQYF
>TRBV3-1|few|.|TRBJ1-2
TGTGCCAGCAGCCAAGATCCCTCAACGAGTGGCGGCTACACCTTC
CASSQDPSTSGGYTF
>TRBV10-1|.|.|TRBJ2-1
TGCGCCCCCAGGAGGGGGAGAGGACAGAGAAATGAGCAGTTCTTC
CAPRRGRGQRNEQFF
>TRBV12-3/TRBV12-4|.|.|TRBJ1-5
TGTGCCAGCAGTTTAGCGCGGAATCAGCCCCAGCATTTT
CASSLARNQPQHF
>TRBV12-3/TRBV12-4|few|.|TRBJ2-3
TGTGCCAGCAGTGCGTCGGGGGTAGATACGCAGTATTTT
CASSASGVDTQYF
>TRBV5-1|few|.|TRBJ1-2
TGCGCCAGCAGCTTGGATTCAGCGTATGGCTACACCTTC
CASSLDSAYGYTF
>TRBV6-1|.|.|TRBJ2-5
TGTGCCAGCATTCGACACAGGATCGGACTTGAACAAGAGACCCAGTACTTC
CASIRHRIGLEQETQYF
>TRBV20-1|.|TRBD1|TRBJ1-2
TGCAGTGCTGCAGGGGGCCCTAACTATGGCTACACCTTC
CSAAGGPNYGYTF
>TRBV12-3/TRBV12-4|.|TRBD1|TRBJ2-7
TGTGCCAGCAGTTTAAACAGGGGTCTTGAGCAGTACTTC
CASSLNRGLEQYF
>TRBV12-3/TRBV12-4|.|TRBD1|TRBJ1-1
TGTGCCAGCAGTTCCGGACAGGAAAGGAGCACTGAAGCTTTCTTT
CASSSGQERSTEAFF
>TRBV12-3/TRBV12-4|few|TRBD1|TRBJ1-6
TGTGCCAGCAGGGGACAGGGTGTTCATTCACCCCTCCACTTT
CASRGQGVHSPLHF
>TRBV20-1|.|TRBD1|TRBJ1-5
TGCAGTGCTCAGGGGGATCAGCCCCAGCATTTT
CSAQGDQPQHF
>TRBV10-2|.|.|TRBJ1-6
TGCGCCAGCAGTGAGTCGAATCTCGGGGGTGCACCCCTCCACTTT
CASSESNLGGAPLHF
>TRBV4-3|.|.|TRBJ2-7
TGCGCCAGCAGCCCCCAACAAGGTGGGGCGGCGGTAGAGCAGTACTTC
CASSPQQGGAAVEQYF
>TRBV7-9|few|.|TRBJ2-7
TGTGCCAGCAGCTTAGCAGGGGTCGACGAGCAGTACTTC
CASSLAGVDEQYF
>TRBV6-5|.|TRBD1|TRBJ1-1
TGTGCCAGCAGTTACCATCGGGACAGGGGGTACACTGAAGCTTTCTTT
CASSYHRDRGYTEAFF
>TRBV20-1|few|TRBD1|TRBJ2-2
TGCAGTGCTAGGGCCGGGACAGGGAACACCGGGGAGCTGTTTTTT
CSARAGTGNTGELFF
>TRBV20-1|few|.|TRBJ1-1
TGCAGTGCTAGAGATCCTTCTACAGGGCTGAACACTGAAGCTTTCTTT
CSARDPSTGLNTEAFF
>TRBV20-1|.|.|TRBJ2-2
TGCAGTGCTAGAGATACCAGAAGGGGCGGGGAGCTGTTTTTT
CSARDTRRGGELFF
>TRBV20-1|.|.|TRBJ1-1
TGCAGTGCCCAGACGGCCCACCGGGGGACTGAAGCTTTCTTT
CSAQTAHRGTEAFF
>TRBV20-1|.|.|TRBJ2-3
TGCAGTGCGAAAATACGGGGGGCCTTCGATACGCAGTATTTT
CSAKIRGAFDTQYF
>TRBV12-3/TRBV12-4|few|TRBD2|TRBJ2-1
TGTGCCAGCAGTCCGGCTAGCGGCAATACAATGAAGCAGTTCTTC
CASSPASGNTMKQFF
>TRBV20-1|many|.|TRBJ1-5
TGCAGTGCCAAAGGGGACAAGGTGCAGCCCCAGCATTTT
CSAKGDKVQPQHF
>TRBV5-4|.|.|TRBJ2-1
TGTGCCAGCAGCCGAGTCTACGAAGGGGGCAATGAGCAGTTCTTC
CASSRVYEGGNEQFF
>TRBV11-2|.|TRBD2|TRBJ2-1
TGTGCCAGCAGCCGTAGGGGAAGCGGGAGGGCCTTACTTACAGATGAGCAGTTCTTC
CASSRRGSGRALLTDEQFF
>TRBV27|few|.|TRBJ2-3
TGTGCCAGCAGTTCCTCTATCGGGAATACGCAGTATTTT
CASSSSIGNTQYF
>TRBV29-1|few|TRBD1|TRBJ2-5
TGCAGCGTCGGACAGGGACGAGGAGAGACCCAGTACTTC
CSVGQGRGETQYF
>TRBV20-1|.|.|TRBJ2-5
TGCAGTGCTTATACGGACTGGGTACACCAAGAGACCCAGTACTTC
CSAYTDWVHQETQYF
>TRBV20-1|few|.|TRBJ2-5
TGCAGTGCAACGGGACTCCTAGAGACCCAGTACTTC
CSATGLLETQYF